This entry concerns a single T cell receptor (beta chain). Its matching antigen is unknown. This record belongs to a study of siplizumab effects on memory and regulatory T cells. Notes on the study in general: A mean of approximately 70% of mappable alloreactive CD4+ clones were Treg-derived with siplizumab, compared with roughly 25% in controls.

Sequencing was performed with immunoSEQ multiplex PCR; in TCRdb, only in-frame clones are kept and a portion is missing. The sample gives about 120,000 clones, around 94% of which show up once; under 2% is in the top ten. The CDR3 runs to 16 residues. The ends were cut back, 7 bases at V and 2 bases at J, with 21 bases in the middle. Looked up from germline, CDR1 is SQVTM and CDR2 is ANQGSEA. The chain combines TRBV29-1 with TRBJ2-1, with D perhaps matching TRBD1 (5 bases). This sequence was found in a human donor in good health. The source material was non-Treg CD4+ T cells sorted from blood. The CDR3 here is CSAGPYSQGTYNEQFF. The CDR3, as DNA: TGCAGCGCCGGTCCCTACTCCCAGGGAACCTACAATGAGCAGTTCTTC.